This T cell receptor beta chain was captured in a study of T cells expressing NK-cell markers. Turning to the study itself: Underlying the TCR beta repertoires were sorted CD3+CD56+NKG2C+, CD3+CD56+NKG2C- and CD3+CD56-NKG2C+ T cells. Study outcomes and limitations: Clarity on HCMV specificity was lacking for the expanded NKG2C+ T cell clones. Where several donors were concerned, these clonotypes also led the CD3+CD56-NKG2C+ fraction.

Reprocessing the 5' RACE reads, TCRdb reports a single entry for every CDR3 protein and omits DNA. The listing records about 150,000 distinct CDR3 sequences. The length of the CDR3 is 18 residues. Germline loops: CDR1 MNHNS, CDR2 SASEGT. In the case of this clonotype: Antigen unknown.

Sequencing input: blood T cells: a sorted CD56 or NKG2C T cell subset, CD4+ or CD8+ T cells, or bulk PBMC T cells (not recorded which). The chain recombines TRBV6-1 with TRBJ2-2; no DNA is available, so the TRBD1 call from TCRdb remains unchecked. This clonotype originated in a woman in her forties or fifties in good health. CDR3 loop: CASSEVGAGWVSTGELFF.